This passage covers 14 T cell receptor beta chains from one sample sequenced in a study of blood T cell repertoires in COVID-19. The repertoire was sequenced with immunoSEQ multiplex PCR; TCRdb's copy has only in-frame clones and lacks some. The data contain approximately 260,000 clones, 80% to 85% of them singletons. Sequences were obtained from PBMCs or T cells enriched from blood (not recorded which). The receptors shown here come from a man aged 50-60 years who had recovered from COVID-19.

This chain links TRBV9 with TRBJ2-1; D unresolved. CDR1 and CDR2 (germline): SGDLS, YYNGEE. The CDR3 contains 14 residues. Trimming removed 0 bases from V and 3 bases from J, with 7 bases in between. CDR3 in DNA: TGTGCCAGCAGCGTAGATGGCAGCTACAATGAGCAGTTCTTC. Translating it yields CASSVDGSYNEQFF.

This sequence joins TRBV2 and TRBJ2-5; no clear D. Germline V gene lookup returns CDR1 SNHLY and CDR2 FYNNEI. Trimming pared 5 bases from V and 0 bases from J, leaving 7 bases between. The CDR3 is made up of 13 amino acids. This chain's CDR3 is CASSRLYQETQYF. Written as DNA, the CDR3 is TGTGCCAGCAGTAGACTGTACCAAGAGACCCAGTACTTC.

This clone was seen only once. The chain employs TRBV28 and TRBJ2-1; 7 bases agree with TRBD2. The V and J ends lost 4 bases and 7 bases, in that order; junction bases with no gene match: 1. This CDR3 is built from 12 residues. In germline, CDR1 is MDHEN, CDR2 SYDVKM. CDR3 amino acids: CASSSGGNEQFF. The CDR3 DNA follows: TGTGCCAGCAGTTCCGGGGGGAATGAGCAGTTCTTC.

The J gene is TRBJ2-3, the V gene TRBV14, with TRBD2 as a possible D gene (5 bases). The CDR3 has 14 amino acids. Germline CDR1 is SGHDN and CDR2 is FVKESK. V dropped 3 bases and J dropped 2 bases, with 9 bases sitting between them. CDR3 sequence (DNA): TGTGCCAGCAGCCAGAGGGATCCCACAGATACGCAGTATTTT. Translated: CASSQRDPTDTQYF.

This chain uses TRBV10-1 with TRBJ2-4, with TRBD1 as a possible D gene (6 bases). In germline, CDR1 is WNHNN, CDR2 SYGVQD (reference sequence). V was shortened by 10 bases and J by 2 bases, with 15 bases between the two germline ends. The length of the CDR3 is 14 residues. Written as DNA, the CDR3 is TGCGCCACCCGGACAGCCGAGACCAAAAACATTCAGTACTTC. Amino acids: CATRTAETKNIQYF.

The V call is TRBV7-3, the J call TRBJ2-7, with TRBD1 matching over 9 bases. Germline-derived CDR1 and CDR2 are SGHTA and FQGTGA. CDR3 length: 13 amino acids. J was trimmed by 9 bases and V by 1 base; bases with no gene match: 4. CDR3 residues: CASSLITGGTQYF. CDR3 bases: TGTGCCAGCAGCTTAATAACAGGGGGCACGCAGTACTTC. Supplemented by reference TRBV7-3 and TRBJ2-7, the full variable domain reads GAGVSQTPSNKVTEKGKYVELRCDPISGHTALYWYRQSLGQGPEFLIYFQGTGAADDSGLPNDRFFAVRPEGSVSTLKIQRTERGDSAVYLCASSLITGGTQYFGPGTRLTVT.

The CDR3 loop reads CASSLGGPPDYEQYF. CDR3 nucleotides: TGCGCCAGCAGCTTGGGGGGCCCCCCGGATTACGAGCAGTACTTC. The genes are TRBV5-1 and TRBJ2-7; maybe TRBD1 (5 bases). This CDR3 is built from 15 residues. Germline V lookup: CDR1 SGHRS, CDR2 YFSETQ. Trimming took 0 bases from V and 4 from J, leaving 14 bases between them.

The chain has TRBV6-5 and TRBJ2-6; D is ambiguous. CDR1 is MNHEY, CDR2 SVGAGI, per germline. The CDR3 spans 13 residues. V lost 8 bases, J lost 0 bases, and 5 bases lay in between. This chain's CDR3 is CASSYSGANVLTF. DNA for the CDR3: TGTGCCAGCTCCTACTCTGGGGCCAACGTCCTGACTTTC.

DNA of the CDR3: TGTGCCAGCAGCAGGGAACAGGGCCGGGAGACCCAGTACTTC. Amino acids: CASSREQGRETQYF. The J gene is TRBJ2-5, the V gene TRBV5-4; the D gene is possibly TRBD1 (6 bases). CDR1 and CDR2 from the germline V gene are SGHNT and YYREEE (reference sequence). With 4 bases removed from V and 5 bases from J, the gap between germline ends came to 15 bases. This CDR3 has 14 residues.

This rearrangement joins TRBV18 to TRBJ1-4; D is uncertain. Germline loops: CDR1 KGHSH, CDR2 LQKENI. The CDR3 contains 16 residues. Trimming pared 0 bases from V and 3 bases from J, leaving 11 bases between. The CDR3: CASSPPGAVANEKLFF. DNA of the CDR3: TGTGCCAGCTCACCACCGGGAGCGGTCGCTAATGAAAAACTGTTTTTT. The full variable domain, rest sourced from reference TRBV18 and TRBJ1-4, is NAGVMQNPRHLVRRRGQEARLRCSPMKGHSHVYWYRQLPEEGLKFMVYLQKENIIDESGMPKERFSAEFPKEGPSILRIQQVVRGDSAAYFCASSPPGAVANEKLFFGSGTQLSVL.

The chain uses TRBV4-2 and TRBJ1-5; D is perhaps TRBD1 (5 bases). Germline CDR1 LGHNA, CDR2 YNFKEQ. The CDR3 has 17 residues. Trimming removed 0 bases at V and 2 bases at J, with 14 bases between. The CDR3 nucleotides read TGTGCCAGCAGCCAAGAAGCGGGGGGGTCGGGCAATCAGCCCCAGCATTTT. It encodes CASSQEAGGSGNQPQHF.

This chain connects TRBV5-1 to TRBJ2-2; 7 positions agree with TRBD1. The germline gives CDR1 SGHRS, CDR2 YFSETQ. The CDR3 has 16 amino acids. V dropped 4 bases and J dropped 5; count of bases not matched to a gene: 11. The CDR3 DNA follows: TGCGCCAGCAGCACAACAGGGGACCCGAGAACCGGGGAGCTGTTTTTT. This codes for CASSTTGDPRTGELFF.

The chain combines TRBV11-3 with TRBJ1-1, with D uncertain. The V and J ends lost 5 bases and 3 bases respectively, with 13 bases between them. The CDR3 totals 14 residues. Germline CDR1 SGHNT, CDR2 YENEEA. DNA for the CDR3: TGTGCCAGCAGCGCGGACTACCCTCACACTGAAGCTTTCTTT. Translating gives CASSADYPHTEAFF.

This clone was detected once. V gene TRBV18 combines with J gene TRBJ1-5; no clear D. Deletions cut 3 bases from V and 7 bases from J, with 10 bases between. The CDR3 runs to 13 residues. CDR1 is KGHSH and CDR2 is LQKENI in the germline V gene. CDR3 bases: TGTGCCAGCTCACCTAGAGGGAGACAGCCCCAGCATTTT. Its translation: CASSPRGRQPQHF. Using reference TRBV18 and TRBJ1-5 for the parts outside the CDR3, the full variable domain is NAGVMQNPRHLVRRRGQEARLRCSPMKGHSHVYWYRQLPEEGLKFMVYLQKENIIDESGMPKERFSAEFPKEGPSILRIQQVVRGDSAAYFCASSPRGRQPQHFGDGTRLSIL.